These 26 T cell receptor beta chains share one sample of origin, sequenced in a study of T cells after posttransplantation cyclophosphamide. TCRdb keeps only in-frame clones here, not all; method: immunoSEQ multiplex PCR. Found here are approximately 29,000 clones, 75% to 90% of them singletons; the top ten hold more than 3%. Sequenced material: PBMCs. The receptors derive from a man aged 50 or older.

The J gene is TRBJ1-5, the V gene TRBV30, with TRBD1 as a possible D gene (6 bases). Germline CDR1 and CDR2: GTSNPN and SVGIG (reference sequence). V gave up 5 bases and J gave up 7 bases, with 12 bases separating them. CDR3 length: 12 amino acids. CDR3 loop: CAWGPQGQPQHF. The CDR3 DNA reads TGTGCCTGGGGACCTCAGGGGCAGCCCCAGCATTTT.

This clone was counted a single time. The CDR3 is CASSVAGTGYTEAFF. The CDR3 nucleotides are TGTGCCAGCAGCGTAGCTGGGACAGGGTACACTGAAGCTTTCTTT. The chain uses TRBV9 and TRBJ1-1, with 9 positions matching TRBD1. Trimming removed 0 bases from V and 3 bases from J; junction bases left unmatched: 3. This CDR3 spans 15 amino acids. The germline V gene has CDR1 SGDLS and CDR2 YYNGEE.

This chain joins TRBV19 and TRBJ1-5; 7 positions agree with TRBD1. The CDR3 runs 14 residues. V lost 10 bases, J lost 7 bases, and 13 bases stayed unmatched. CDR1 and CDR2 (germline): LNHDA, SQIVND (reference sequence). CDR3 sequence: CATRTPQQGQPQHF. The CDR3 coding sequence is TGTGCCACCCGGACGCCCCAACAGGGGCAGCCCCAGCATTTT.

J is TRBJ1-1 and V is TRBV5-1, with 7 positions matching TRBD1. Per the germline V gene, CDR1 is SGHRS and CDR2 is YFSETQ. The V gene end was trimmed by 3 bases and the J gene end by 3 bases; junction bases not matched to a gene: 5. The CDR3 runs to 14 residues. The CDR3 here is CASSSSGGDTEAFF. CDR3 nucleotide sequence: TGCGCCAGCAGCTCCTCAGGGGGTGACACTGAAGCTTTCTTT.

This clone was detected once. The genes are TRBV7-8 and TRBJ2-1; TRBD2 might be the D (5 bases). This CDR3 region has 14 residues. Looked up from germline, CDR1 is SGHVS and CDR2 is FQNEAQ. The CDR3 loop is CASVRESSYNEQFF. CDR3 nucleotide sequence: TGTGCATCCGTTCGGGAAAGCTCCTACAATGAGCAGTTCTTC.

About this clone itself: In the same sample, other DNA sequences code for this CDR3. The CDR3 bases are TGCGCCAGCAGCTTGGGACAGGGAGCAGATACGCAGTATTTT. Translation: CASSLGQGADTQYF. The V and J genes are TRBV5-1 and TRBJ2-3; 7 positions agree with TRBD1. Germline CDR1 is SGHRS and CDR2 is YFSETQ. With 0 bases clipped from V and 4 bases from J, the junction kept 2 bases outside the gene matches. The CDR3 runs 14 residues. Drawing the rest from reference TRBV5-1 and TRBJ2-3, the complete variable domain is KAGVTQTPRYLIKTRGQQVTLSCSPISGHRSVSWYQQTPGQGLQFLFEYFSETQRNKGNFPGRFSGRQFSNSRSEMNVSTLELGDSALYLCASSLGQGADTQYFGPGTRLTVL.

V usage is TRBV30 and J usage is TRBJ2-7, with 9 positions matching TRBD2. The CDR3 is 13 residues long. Germline CDR1 is GTSNPN and CDR2 is SVGIG (reference sequence). The J segment lost 12 bases and the V segment lost 0 bases, leaving 9 bases of the junction unmatched. The CDR3 here is CAWSVRLAGDLYF. Here the CDR3 DNA reads TGTGCCTGGAGTGTACGGTTAGCGGGAGATTTGTACTTC.

The rearrangement uses TRBV29-1 and TRBJ2-7; possible D gene TRBD1, 5 bases. The germline V gene has CDR1 SQVTM and CDR2 ANQGSEA. V shed 0 bases and J shed 2 bases, with 11 bases lying between them. The CDR3 sequence is 14 residues long. The CDR3 spells CSVEESGATYEQYF. The CDR3, as DNA: TGCAGCGTTGAAGAATCTGGGGCAACCTACGAGCAGTACTTC.

This rearrangement joins TRBV7-8 to TRBJ1-2; no clear D. CDR3 length equals 14 residues. V lost 4 bases and J lost 3, with 12 bases in between. Germline V gene data show CDR1 as SGHVS and CDR2 as FQNEAQ. The CDR3 DNA is TGTGCCAGCAGCTACATTCGCGCGGACTATGGCTACACCTTC. This codes for CASSYIRADYGYTF.

The V and J genes are TRBV6-1 and TRBJ2-3; D is ambiguous. The germline gives CDR1 MNHNS, CDR2 SASEGT. The CDR3 sequence is 13 residues long. CDR3 in amino acids: CASGRMSTDTQYF. DNA for the CDR3: TGTGCGTCGGGTAGGATGAGCACAGATACGCAGTATTTT.

The chain is built from TRBV4-2 and TRBJ1-1; D gene unclear. Trimming left V 0 bases short and J 11 bases short, with 13 bases between. Germline V gene data show CDR1 as LGHNA and CDR2 as YNFKEQ. The CDR3 spans 13 residues. CDR3 residues: CASSQERGFRAFF. The CDR3 bases are TGTGCCAGCAGCCAAGAACGCGGTTTTCGGGCTTTCTTT.

The gene calls are TRBV27 and TRBJ1-1; 8 bases align to TRBD1. This CDR3 has 14 residues. Losses at the gene ends were 8 bases for V and 7 bases for J; bases not matched to a gene: 12. Per the germline V gene, CDR1 is MNHEY and CDR2 is SMNVEV (reference sequence). The CDR3 DNA is TGTGCCAGCGCAATAACAGGGGGTATTGTTGAAGCTTTCTTT. It is translated as CASAITGGIVEAFF.

The chain is built from TRBV28 and TRBJ1-3; D perhaps matches TRBD1 (5 bases). Trimming left V 3 bases short and J 6 bases short, with 18 bases between. CDR1 and CDR2 (germline): MDHEN, SYDVKM. This CDR3 has 16 amino acids. CDR3 sequence (DNA): TGTGCCAGCAGTTTTGTGTGGCAGGGTCGGTCAAACACCATATATTTT. It specifies CASSFVWQGRSNTIYF.

This chain joins TRBV21-1 and TRBJ1-5. TRBV21-1 is listed as a pseudogene. This CDR3 spans 10 amino acids. The CDR3 nucleotides are TGTTATTCGGGGTATCAGCCCCAGCATTTT. Its protein is CYSGYQPQHF.

This clone was observed a handful of times. The CDR3 DNA follows: TGTGCCAGCAGTGAATATGCGTCGGAAGAGACCCAGTACTTC. Residues: CASSEYASEETQYF. The gene calls are TRBV6-1 and TRBJ2-5; the D is unclear. The CDR3 runs 14 residues. CDR1 MNHNS and CDR2 SASEGT come from the germline V gene. Trimming left V 2 bases short and J 3 bases short, with 10 bases between.

This clone has just one count. V usage is TRBV11-3 and J usage is TRBJ1-2, with 7 bases lining up with TRBD1. With 5 bases clipped from V and 0 bases from J, the junction kept 12 bases outside the gene matches. The CDR3 spans 17 residues. In germline, CDR1 is SGHNT, CDR2 YENEEA. Here the CDR3 reads CASSPNGLTGPNYGYTF. In DNA form, the CDR3 reads TGTGCCAGCAGCCCTAATGGTTTGACAGGGCCTAACTATGGCTACACCTTC.

This clone was picked up a small number of times. The chain combines TRBV14 with TRBJ2-6; D not certain. The CDR3 has 14 residues. CDR1 SGHDN and CDR2 FVKESK come from the germline V gene. The V and J ends lost 4 bases and 0 bases respectively, with 4 bases between them. The CDR3 loop is CASSPYSGANVLTF. DNA of the CDR3: TGTGCCAGCAGCCCTTACTCTGGGGCCAACGTCCTGACTTTC.

This chain joins TRBV7-9 and TRBJ2-5; 8 nucleotides agree with TRBD2. V trimming: 5 bases; J trimming: 5 bases; junction bases outside the gene matches: 1. The CDR3 sequence is 12 residues long. Looked up from germline, CDR1 is SEHNR and CDR2 is FQNEAQ (reference sequence). The CDR3 sequence is CASSRGGETQYF. CDR3 coding DNA: TGTGCCAGCAGCCGGGGGGGGGAGACCCAGTACTTC.

CDR3 DNA: TGTGCCAGCAGCTCTCTAGCGGGAGATCGCAATGAGCAGTTCTTC. Translation: CASSSLAGDRNEQFF. This chain uses TRBV11-3 with TRBJ2-1, with 10 bases identical to TRBD2. Germline-derived CDR1 and CDR2 are SGHNT and YENEEA. CDR3 size: 15 residues. With 4 bases clipped from V and 6 bases from J, the junction kept 6 bases outside the gene matches.

This chain links TRBV2 with TRBJ1-2; TRBD1 matches 7 bases. Germline V gene lookup returns CDR1 SNHLY and CDR2 FYNNEI. The CDR3 covers 15 residues. With V trimmed by 6 bases and J by 2 bases, 9 bases remained unmatched. CDR3 coding DNA: TGTGCCAGCAGAGCTCTAGACAGGGCAAACTATGGCTACACCTTC. Its translation is CASRALDRANYGYTF.

The rearrangement uses TRBV7-2 and TRBJ2-7, with D maybe TRBD2 (6 bases). Germline V gene data show CDR1 as SGHTA and CDR2 as FQGNSA. Trimming stripped 4 bases from V and 4 bases from J, with 14 bases between. The CDR3 consists of 14 residues. The CDR3 DNA follows: TGTGCCAGCAGCTCATTCGGAGGGGCTTACGAGCAGTACTTC. Translating gives CASSSFGGAYEQYF. Variable domain in full (rest from reference TRBV7-2 and TRBJ2-7): GAGVSQSPSNKVTEKGKDVELRCDPISGHTALYWYRQSLGQGLEFLIYFQGNSAPDKSGLPSDRFSAERTGGSVSTLTIQRTQQEDSAVYLCASSSFGGAYEQYFGPGTRLTVT.

The chain is built from TRBV4-1 and TRBJ2-7; D is uncertain. This CDR3 region has 15 residues. The V gene's germline CDR1 is MGHRA and CDR2 YSYEKL. Trimming took off 1 base at V and 3 bases at J, with 13 bases between the two ends. The CDR3 DNA reads TGCGCCAGCAGCCAAGGGTTAACAGATCTCTACGAGCAGTACTTC. The encoded protein is CASSQGLTDLYEQYF.

This clone was seen only once. This sequence joins TRBV9 and TRBJ2-1; TRBD2 matches 7 bases. CDR3 size: 15 residues. Looked up from germline, CDR1 is SGDLS and CDR2 is YYNGEE. Trimming removed 1 base from V and 4 bases from J; junction bases left unmatched: 5. This CDR3 reads CASSVPGGGYNEQFF. In DNA, the CDR3 is TGTGCCAGCAGCGTACCTGGGGGGGGTTACAATGAGCAGTTCTTC.

The rearrangement links TRBV2 to TRBJ1-5; tentative D call: TRBD1 (6 bases). This CDR3 has 15 amino acids. The V end lost 5 bases, the J end lost 8 bases, and 19 bases lay between the germline ends. From germline, CDR1 is SNHLY and CDR2 FYNNEI. The CDR3 reads CASSPDRDMLKPQHF. Here the CDR3 DNA reads TGTGCCAGCAGTCCTGACCGGGACATGCTTAAGCCCCAGCATTTT.

J is TRBJ2-1 and V is TRBV28; 7 bases are a match to TRBD2. J gave up 4 bases and V 3 bases, and 3 bases lay outside the gene matches. CDR1 MDHEN and CDR2 SYDVKM come from the germline V gene. This CDR3 is built from 14 residues. The CDR3 region has the DNA TGTGCCAGCAGTTTGGGGGGGTCATACAATGAGCAGTTCTTC. Residues: CASSLGGSYNEQFF.

This chain joins TRBV18 and TRBJ2-5; 7 bases map to TRBD1. V shed 4 bases and J 5 bases; nucleotides not matched to a gene: 10. The CDR3 runs 15 residues. Germline CDR1 is KGHSH and CDR2 is LQKENI. The chain's CDR3 is CASSQWTGLEETQYF. In DNA form, the CDR3 reads TGTGCCAGCTCACAATGGACAGGCTTGGAGGAGACCCAGTACTTC.